This T cell receptor (beta chain) derives from a study of T cells after yellow fever vaccination. Using its own MiXCR run on the 5' RACE reads, TCRdb lists one record per CDR3 protein. The sample includes some 670,000 distinct CDR3 sequences, approximately 13% of them seen just once. CDR3 size: 14 residues. V was cut by 5 bases and J by 3 bases, with 14 bases left in between. In germline, CDR1 is SEHNR, CDR2 FQNEAQ (reference sequence). Study-level points and caveats: Booster sampling recovered most clones from primary vaccination (under 98% CD4, around 90% CD8).

This clonotype was detected a few times. The antigen is undetermined. The material sequenced was PBMCs, taken on the day of the yellow fever booster vaccination. The chain uses TRBV7-9 and TRBJ2-7, with D possibly being TRBD2 (5 bases). This sequence was found in a man between 25 and 39 years old who received the YFV17D yellow fever vaccine. Here the CDR3 DNA reads TGTGCCAGCAGCCCATCGGGAACCCGCTACGAGCAGTACTTC. It encodes CASSPSGTRYEQYF.